The 12 T cell receptor beta chains below come from one sample, sequenced in a study of cytomegalovirus exposure and HLA in healthy donors listed by TCRdb under 2017. Library preparation used the immunoSEQ multiplex PCR assay. The multiplex PCR relied on a mix of 60 forward primers for TCR Vbeta segments and 13 reverse primers for TCR Jbeta segments. The table was pulled from immuneACCESS by TCRdb, which kept in-frame rearrangements only. Such tables lose some clones; where checked, under half of the loss comes from unresolved V genes, and the rest has no known cause. Within this sample are roughly 150,000 clones, with roughly 76% of them counted one time only. Around 1.3% of the sample goes to the ten largest clones. The material sequenced was PBMCs. The source is a female donor in good health and CMV-seronegative.

The CDR3, as DNA: TGTGCCAGCAGCTTTCCAAGAGTCGAGGAGACCCAGTACTTC. This sequence encodes CASSFPRVEETQYF. The chain has TRBV7-6 and TRBJ2-5; D not certain. The germline V gene has CDR1 SGHVS and CDR2 FNYEAQ. The CDR3 is 14 amino acids. V was trimmed by 3 bases and J by 5 bases, leaving 13 bases between them.

The chain joins TRBV30 to TRBJ1-3; D unclear. V gave up 3 bases and J gave up 0 bases, with 12 bases separating them. The CDR3 has 15 residues. Germline CDR1 reads GTSNPN; CDR2 reads SVGIG (reference sequence). DNA of the CDR3: TGTGCCTGGAGCATGGGCACCTACTCTGGAAACACCATATATTTT. Its protein is CAWSMGTYSGNTIYF.

This clone was recorded once. V gene TRBV18 combines with J gene TRBJ2-3, with 7 bases identical to TRBD2. V lost 3 bases and J lost 4; bases outside the gene matches: 10. Germline V CDR1 and CDR2: KGHSH, LQKENI. The CDR3 length is 16 residues. The CDR3 DNA is TGTGCCAGCTCACCCCGGGCTAGCGGAGTTGCAGATACGCAGTATTTT. It encodes CASSPRASGVADTQYF.

The chain is built from TRBV5-1 and TRBJ2-2, with 7 bases fitting TRBD2. Germline CDR1 reads SGHRS; CDR2 reads YFSETQ. This CDR3 contains 14 residues. Trimming at V came to 3 bases and at J to 3 bases, leaving 2 bases not matched to a gene. The CDR3 loop reads CASSWTRDTGELFF. The CDR3 region has the DNA TGCGCCAGCAGCTGGACTAGGGACACCGGGGAGCTGTTTTTT.

The V and J genes are TRBV6-5 and TRBJ1-1, with 7 bases identical to TRBD1. Germline trimming cut 5 bases from V and 8 bases from J; bases unmatched to any gene: 8. This CDR3 has 13 residues. Germline CDR1 MNHEY, CDR2 SVGAGI. The CDR3 protein is CASSPGQAPEAFF. CDR3 nucleotides: TGTGCCAGCAGTCCCGGACAGGCGCCCGAAGCTTTCTTT.

This clone appeared a few times. The gene calls are TRBV27 and TRBJ2-2; no definite D call. Germline V gene data show CDR1 as MNHEY and CDR2 as SMNVEV (reference sequence). The CDR3 length is 14 residues. V was pared by 7 bases and J by 3 bases, with 12 bases between. For the CDR3, the DNA is TGTGCCAGCAAATCGAGGCCGGACACCGGGGAGCTGTTTTTT. Translation gives CASKSRPDTGELFF.

This clone was counted only a few times. V is TRBV29-1 and J is TRBJ2-7; 11 bases match TRBD2. Germline V gene data show CDR1 as SQVTM and CDR2 as ANQGSEA. V shed 4 bases, J shed 2 bases, and the junction held 1 base outside the gene matches. The length of the CDR3 is 13 residues. The CDR3 sequence is CSVVTSGTYEQYF. Written as DNA, the CDR3 is TGCAGCGTTGTGACTAGCGGGACCTACGAGCAGTACTTC.

This chain links TRBV7-9 with TRBJ1-2; D perhaps matches TRBD1 (5 bases). There are 14 residues in the CDR3. Germline CDR1 and CDR2: SEHNR and FQNEAQ (reference sequence). Trimming pared 1 base from V and 3 bases from J, leaving 9 bases between. The DNA for the CDR3 is TGTGCCAGCAGCTTAGACGCGGGGGACTATGGCTACACCTTC. Its protein is CASSLDAGDYGYTF.

This chain connects TRBV4-2 to TRBJ2-1, with 8 positions matching TRBD2. The CDR3 has 16 amino acids. CDR1 and CDR2 (germline): LGHNA, YNFKEQ. V shed 0 bases and J 3 bases; nucleotides not matched to a gene: 4. CDR3 in DNA: TGTGCCAGCAGCCAAGATCGCGGGACTAGCTACAATGAGCAGTTCTTC. This translates into CASSQDRGTSYNEQFF.

This CDR3 is CASSQGLENTEAFF. The CDR3 nucleotides read TGTGCCAGCAGCCAAGGGCTTGAGAACACTGAAGCTTTCTTT. The genes are TRBV14 and TRBJ1-1, with D uncertain. V was cut by 1 base and J by 1 base, with 7 bases left in between. Germline CDR1 and CDR2: SGHDN and FVKESK. This CDR3 spans 14 amino acids.

V is TRBV10-2 and J is TRBJ1-5; D is possibly TRBD1 (6 bases). Germline V lookup: CDR1 WSHSY, CDR2 SAAADI. The CDR3 consists of 14 residues. V was cut by 2 bases and J by 3 bases, with 8 bases left in between. The CDR3 DNA reads TGCGCCAGCAGTGAGACAGGGAACAATCAGCCCCAGCATTTT. Translation gives CASSETGNNQPQHF.

The chain carries TRBV30 and TRBJ2-2; no clear D. CDR3 size: 13 residues. CDR1 and CDR2 from the germline V gene are GTSNPN and SVGIG (reference sequence). V dropped 2 bases and J dropped 1 base, with 5 bases sitting between them. CDR3: CAWSPGNTGELFF. For the CDR3, the DNA is TGTGCCTGGAGTCCGGGGAACACCGGGGAGCTGTTTTTT.